The source of this T cell receptor beta chain is a study of blood T cells in healthy people across ages. Germline V CDR1 and CDR2: MNHEY, SVGEGT. CDR3 length: 14 amino acids. A single count supports this clonotype. The antigen remains undetermined. The junction departs from germline at one end; a sequencing error may be responsible. Regarding the study as a whole: More naive CD4+ cells and higher diversity marked long-lived donors relative to aged donors.

The authors ran a second PCR of roughly 6 to 11 cycles using a sample-barcoded 5' primer and a J-beta primer mix. Each sample provided no less than 2.5 million CDR3-containing paired-end reads. From the 5' RACE reads, TCRdb called clonotypes with MiXCR, one entry per CDR3 protein. This sample yields about 730,000 distinct CDR3 sequences, of which roughly 47% are seen a single time; more than 20% belongs to the top ten. This rearrangement joins TRBV6-2 or TRBV6-3 to TRBJ2-7; TRBD1 agrees at 8 bases. Input material: blood. The sequence was obtained from a woman aged 55 to 70 in good health. The CDR3 nucleotides are TGTACCAGCAGTTACAGGGGGGACCCCTACGAGCAGTACTTC. This gives the protein CTSSYRGDPYEQYF.